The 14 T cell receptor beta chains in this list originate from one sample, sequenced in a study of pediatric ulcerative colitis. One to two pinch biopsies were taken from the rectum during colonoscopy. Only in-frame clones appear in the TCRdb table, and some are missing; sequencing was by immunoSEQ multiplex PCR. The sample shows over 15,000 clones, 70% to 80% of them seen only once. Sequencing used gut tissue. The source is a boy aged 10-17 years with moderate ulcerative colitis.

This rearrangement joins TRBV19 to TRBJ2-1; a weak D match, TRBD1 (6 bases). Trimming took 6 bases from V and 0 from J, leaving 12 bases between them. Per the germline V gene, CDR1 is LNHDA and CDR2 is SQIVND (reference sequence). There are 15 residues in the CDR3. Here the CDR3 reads CASRDRQSSYNEQFF. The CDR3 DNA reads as TGTGCCAGTAGAGACAGGCAGAGCTCCTACAATGAGCAGTTCTTC.

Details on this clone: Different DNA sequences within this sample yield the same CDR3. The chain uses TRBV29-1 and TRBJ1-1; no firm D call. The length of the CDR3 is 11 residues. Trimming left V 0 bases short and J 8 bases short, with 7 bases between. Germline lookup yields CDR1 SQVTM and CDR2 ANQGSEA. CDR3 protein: CSVEDPAEAFF. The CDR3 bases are TGCAGCGTTGAAGATCCGGCCGAAGCTTTCTTT.

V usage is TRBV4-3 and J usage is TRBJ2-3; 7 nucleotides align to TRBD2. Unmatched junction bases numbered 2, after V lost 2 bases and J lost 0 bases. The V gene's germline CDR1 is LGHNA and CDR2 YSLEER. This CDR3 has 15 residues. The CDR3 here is CASSQLSGSTDTQYF. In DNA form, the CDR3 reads TGCGCCAGCAGCCAACTTAGCGGGAGCACAGATACGCAGTATTTT.

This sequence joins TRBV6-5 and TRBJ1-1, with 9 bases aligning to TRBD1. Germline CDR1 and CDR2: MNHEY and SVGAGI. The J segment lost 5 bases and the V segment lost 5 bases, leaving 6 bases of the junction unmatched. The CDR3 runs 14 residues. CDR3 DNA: TGTGCCAGCAGTCCTAGACAGGGGGGAACTGAAGCTTTCTTT. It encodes CASSPRQGGTEAFF.

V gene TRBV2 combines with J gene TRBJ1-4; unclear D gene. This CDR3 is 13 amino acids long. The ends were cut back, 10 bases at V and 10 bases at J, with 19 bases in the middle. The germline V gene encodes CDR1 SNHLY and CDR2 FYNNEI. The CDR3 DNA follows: TGTGCCAAAAAACCCCTGGAGAGAGGAAAACTGTTTTTT. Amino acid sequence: CAKKPLERGKLFF.

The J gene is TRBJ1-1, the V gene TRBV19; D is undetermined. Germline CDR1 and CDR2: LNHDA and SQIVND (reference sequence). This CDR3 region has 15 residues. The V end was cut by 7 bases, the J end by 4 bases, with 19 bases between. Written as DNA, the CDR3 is TGTGCCAGTACCCGTAGGAAAACCCTGGGCACTGAAGCTTTCTTT. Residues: CASTRRKTLGTEAFF.

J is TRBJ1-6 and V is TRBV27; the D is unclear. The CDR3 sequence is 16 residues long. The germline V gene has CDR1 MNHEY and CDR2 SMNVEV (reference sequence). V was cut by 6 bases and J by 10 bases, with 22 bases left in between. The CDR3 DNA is TGTGCCAGCAGCCGCCCCCCCGGGCGACTTAACTCACCCCTCCACTTT. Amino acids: CASSRPPGRLNSPLHF.

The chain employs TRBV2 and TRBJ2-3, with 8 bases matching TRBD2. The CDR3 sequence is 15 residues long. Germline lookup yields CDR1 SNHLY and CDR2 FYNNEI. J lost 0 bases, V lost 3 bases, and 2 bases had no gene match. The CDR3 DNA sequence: TGTGCCAGCAGTGATAGCGGGGAGAGCACAGATACGCAGTATTTT. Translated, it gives CASSDSGESTDTQYF.

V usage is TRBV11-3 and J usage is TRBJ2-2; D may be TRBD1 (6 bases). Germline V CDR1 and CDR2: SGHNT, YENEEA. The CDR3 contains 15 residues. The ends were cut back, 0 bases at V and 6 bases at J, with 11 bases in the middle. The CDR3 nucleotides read TGTGCCAGCAGCTTAGAAACAGGGTTGCCCGGGGAGCTGTTTTTT. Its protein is CASSLETGLPGELFF.

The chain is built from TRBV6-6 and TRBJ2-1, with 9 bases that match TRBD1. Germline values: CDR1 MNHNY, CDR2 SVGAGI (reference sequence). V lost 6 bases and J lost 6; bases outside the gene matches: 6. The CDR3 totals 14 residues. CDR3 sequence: CASRGQGLVNEQFF. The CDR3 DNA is TGTGCCAGCAGAGGACAGGGGCTCGTCAATGAGCAGTTCTTC.

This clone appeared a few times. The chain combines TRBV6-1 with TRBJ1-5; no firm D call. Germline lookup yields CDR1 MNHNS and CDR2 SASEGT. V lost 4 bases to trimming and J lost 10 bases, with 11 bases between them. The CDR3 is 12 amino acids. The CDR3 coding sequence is TGTGCCAGCAGTGCCGGAGGCGGCCCCCAGCATTTT. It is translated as CASSAGGGPQHF.

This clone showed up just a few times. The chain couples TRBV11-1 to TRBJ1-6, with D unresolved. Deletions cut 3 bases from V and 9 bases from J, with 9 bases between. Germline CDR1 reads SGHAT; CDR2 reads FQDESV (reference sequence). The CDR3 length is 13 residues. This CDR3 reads CASSFRVASPLHF. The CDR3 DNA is TGTGCCAGCAGCTTTAGGGTTGCTTCACCCCTCCACTTT. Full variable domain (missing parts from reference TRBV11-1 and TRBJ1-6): EAEVAQSPRYKITEKSQAVAFWCDPISGHATLYWYRQILGQGPELLVQFQDESVVDDSQLPKDRFSAERLKGVDSTLKIQPAELGDSAMYLCASSFRVASPLHFGNGTRLTVT.

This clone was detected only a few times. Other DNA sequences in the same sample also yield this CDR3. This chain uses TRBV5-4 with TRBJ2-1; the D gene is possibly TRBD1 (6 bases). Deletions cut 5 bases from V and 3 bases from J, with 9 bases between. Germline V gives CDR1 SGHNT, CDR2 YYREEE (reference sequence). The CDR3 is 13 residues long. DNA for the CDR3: TGTGCCAGCAGATCGGACAGCTACAATGAGCAGTTCTTC. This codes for CASRSDSYNEQFF.

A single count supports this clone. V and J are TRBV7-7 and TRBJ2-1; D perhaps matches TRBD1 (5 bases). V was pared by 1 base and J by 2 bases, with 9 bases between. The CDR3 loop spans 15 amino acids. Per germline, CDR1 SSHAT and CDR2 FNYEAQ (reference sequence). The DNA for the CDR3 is TGTGCCAGCAGCTTAGACGCGACAGCCTACAATGAGCAGTTCTTC. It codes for CASSLDATAYNEQFF.